This T cell receptor (beta chain) was captured in a study of T cells in Graves' hyperthyroidism and ophthalmopathy. Germline assignment: CDR1 MDHEN and CDR2 SYDVKM. The length of the CDR3 is 15 residues. V lost 6 bases and J lost 2; bases outside the gene matches: 9. In this sample, this clonotype turned up many times. TCR beta CDR3 regions were amplified from RNA transcripts. The TCR CDR3 first-round RT-PCR relied on the HTBI primer set. TCRdb re-derived calls from the multiplex PCR reads in MiXCR, one entry per CDR3 protein. Here the sample spans 250,000 or so distinct CDR3 sequences, about 14% being singletons.

The chain carries TRBV28 and TRBJ2-7, with 8 bases matching TRBD1. The receptor's source is a woman in her thirties or forties with Graves' hyperthyroidism that later progressed to Graves' ophthalmopathy. The sample consisted of blood. CDR3 loop: CASRTPGQAPYEQYF. The CDR3 region has the DNA TGTGCCAGCAGAACTCCGGGACAGGCGCCCTACGAGCAGTACTTC.